This is a list of T cell receptor beta chains from one sample in a study of T cells in Graves' hyperthyroidism and ophthalmopathy. TCRdb reprocessed the multiplex PCR reads with MiXCR, giving one entry per CDR3 protein. This sample has roughly 180,000 distinct CDR3 sequences, with 15% to 20% found just once. The sample consisted of blood. The receptors originated from a woman between 45 and 65 years old with Graves' hyperthyroidism. CDR3s include the opening cysteine and the closing phenylalanine or tryptophan. The order of the fields is V gene, clone size, D gene, J gene, CDR3 protein, CDR3 DNA. A D gene is named only where the DNA matches it firmly. Expanded clones get a size class; other rows say once, few or many, or leave the size out.

TRBV6-1,many,NA,TRBJ2-5,CASSPRGPGTQYF,TGTGCCAGCAGTCCCCGGGGTCCTGGGACCCAGTACTTC
TRBV7-9,many,NA,TRBJ2-1,CASSLTGYNNEQFF,TGTGCCAGCAGCTTAACGGGCTACAACAATGAGCAGTTCTTC
TRBV20-1,many,NA,TRBJ2-3,CSARRAATDTQYF,TGCAGTGCTAGACGGGCGGCCACAGATACGCAGTATTTT
TRBV6-1,many,NA,TRBJ1-3,CASTDSTSGNTIYF,TGTGCCAGCACGGACTCTACCTCTGGAAACACCATATATTTT
TRBV5-1,many,NA,TRBJ1-2,CASSLGAGGPNYGYTF,TGCGCCAGCAGCTTGGGGGCTGGAGGACCCAACTATGGCTACACCTTC
TRBV6-1,many,TRBD1,TRBJ1-3,CASRNRGSGNTIYF,TGTGCCAGCAGGAACAGGGGCTCTGGAAACACCATATATTTT
TRBV2,NA,NA,TRBJ1-1,CASSDSRGNTEAFF,TGTGCCAGCAGTGATTCCAGGGGGAACACTGAAGCTTTCTTT
TRBV5-6,few,NA,TRBJ1-4,CASSLDGTGEKLFF,TGTGCCAGCAGCTTGGACGGGACCGGTGAAAAACTGTTTTTT
TRBV20-1,NA,NA,TRBJ1-1,CSASRQDTEAFF,TGCAGTGCTAGCCGACAGGACACTGAAGCTTTCTTT
TRBV28,NA,TRBD2,TRBJ2-3,CASSEGLAPYTQYF,TGTGCCAGCAGTGAGGGACTAGCCCCATATACGCAGTATTTT
TRBV4-3,many,NA,TRBJ2-6,CASSQVRGFVGANVLTF,TGCGCCAGCAGCCAAGTTAGGGGATTTGTGGGGGCCAACGTCCTGACTTTC
TRBV13,many,NA,TRBJ2-5,CASSPDRTQETQYF,TGTGCCAGCAGCCCAGACAGGACCCAAGAGACCCAGTACTTC
TRBV5-1,many,NA,TRBJ2-7,CASRIDPTYEQYF,TGCGCCAGCAGGATCGACCCAACCTACGAGCAGTACTTC
TRBV28,NA,TRBD1,TRBJ1-2,CASSYGDRGGGYTF,TGTGCCAGCAGTTACGGCGACAGGGGTGGTGGCTACACCTTC
TRBV20-1,few,NA,TRBJ2-2,CSGTRDIAGELFF,TGCAGTGGCACGCGGGACATCGCCGGGGAGCTGTTTTTT
TRBV2,many,NA,TRBJ2-3,CASSRYSSRSTDTQYF,TGTGCCAGCAGTAGGTACTCTAGCAGGAGCACAGATACGCAGTATTTT
TRBV18,NA,TRBD2,TRBJ2-7,CASSPRLASSSYEQYF,TGTGCCAGCTCACCGCGACTAGCATCTAGCTCCTACGAGCAGTACTTC
TRBV11-2,many,TRBD1,TRBJ2-7,CASNPGTGIYEQYF,TGTGCCAGCAACCCCGGGACAGGGATCTACGAGCAGTACTTC
TRBV20-1,NA,TRBD2,TRBJ2-3,CSARDKLAGNTDTQYF,TGCAGTGCTAGAGATAAACTAGCGGGAAACACAGATACGCAGTATTTT
TRBV7-9,many,NA,TRBJ1-1,CASKKTGNTEAFF,TGTGCCAGCAAGAAGACAGGGAACACTGAAGCTTTCTTT
TRBV5-1,many,NA,TRBJ2-7,CASSLLDEQYF,TGCGCCAGCAGCTTGCTCGACGAGCAGTACTTC
TRBV24-1,many,NA,TRBJ1-1,CATRGTGRTTEAFF,TGTGCCACCAGGGGCACAGGGCGGACCACTGAAGCTTTCTTT
TRBV3-1,many,TRBD1,TRBJ2-1,CASSHLQGTHQFF,TGTGCCAGCAGCCACTTACAGGGGACCCACCAGTTCTTC
TRBV18,many,NA,TRBJ1-1,CASSPQGENTEAFF,TGTGCCAGCTCACCACAGGGGGAGAACACTGAAGCTTTCTTT
TRBV7-3,NA,NA,TRBJ1-5,CASSSPGIRWLQGSNQPQHF,TGTGCCAGCAGCTCTCCTGGCATCCGATGGCTGCAGGGCAGCAATCAGCCCCAGCATTTT
TRBV2,many,TRBD2,TRBJ2-1,CASRLAGVDNEQFF,TGTGCCAGCCGACTAGCGGGGGTGGACAATGAGCAGTTCTTC
TRBV28,many,NA,TRBJ2-7,CASSLGPYYEQYF,TGTGCCAGCAGTTTGGGGCCTTACTACGAGCAGTACTTC
TRBV15,many,NA,TRBJ1-5,CATSRPWDGTNQPQHF,TGTGCCACCAGCAGACCCTGGGACGGCACCAATCAGCCCCAGCATTTT
TRBV6-1,NA,NA,TRBJ1-6,CASSGVRWTMGIRSYNSPLHF,TGTGCCAGCAGTGGGGTGAGGTGGACAATGGGGATCCGCTCCTATAATTCACCCCTCCACTTT
TRBV7-2,many,TRBD2,TRBJ2-5,CASSLGGASGYQETQYF,TGTGCCAGCAGCTTAGGGGGGGCTAGCGGGTACCAAGAGACCCAGTACTTC
TRBV6-1,many,NA,TRBJ1-5,CASRGRGGEPQHF,TGTGCCAGCAGGGGACGGGGCGGAGAGCCCCAGCATTTT
TRBV4-1,few,NA,TRBJ2-1,CASSQPLGEQFF,TGCGCCAGCAGCCAACCTCTGGGAGAGCAGTTCTTC
TRBV20-1,NA,NA,TRBJ1-4,CSASAVSGFATNEKLFF,TGCAGTGCTAGCGCGGTTTCGGGATTTGCAACTAATGAAAAACTGTTTTTT
TRBV12-3/TRBV12-4,many,NA,TRBJ1-5,CASSNSNQPQHF,TGTGCCAGCAGTAATAGCAATCAGCCCCAGCATTTT
TRBV6-1,NA,NA,TRBJ1-1,CASRNGQNTEAFF,TGTGCCAGCAGGAATGGCCAGAACACTGAAGCTTTCTTT
TRBV4-1,NA,NA,TRBJ2-7,CASSQDLRQIYEQYF,TGCGCCAGCAGCCAAGATCTCCGCCAAATCTACGAGCAGTACTTC
TRBV5-1,many,TRBD1,TRBJ1-1,CASSWGQGAMNTEAFF,TGCGCCAGCAGCTGGGGACAGGGGGCCATGAACACTGAAGCTTTCTTT
TRBV12-3/TRBV12-4,many,NA,TRBJ2-3,CASSFGGYGDTQYF,TGTGCCAGCAGTTTTGGAGGATATGGAGATACGCAGTATTTT
TRBV19,many,NA,TRBJ1-1,CASSIDHRNTEAFF,TGTGCCAGTAGTATAGACCACCGGAACACTGAAGCTTTCTTT
TRBV2,many,TRBD2,TRBJ2-3,CASSEALRRTSGTDTQYF,TGTGCCAGCAGTGAAGCGCTTCGTAGAACTAGCGGCACAGATACGCAGTATTTT
TRBV29-1,many,TRBD1,TRBJ1-4,CSVGERTGVSKLFF,TGCAGCGTCGGGGAAAGGACAGGGGTTTCAAAACTGTTTTTT
TRBV30,NA,NA,TRBJ1-5,CAWSVQTGLNQPQHF,TGTGCCTGGAGTGTCCAGACGGGATTAAATCAGCCCCAGCATTTT
TRBV7-2,many,NA,TRBJ1-3,CASSLLGLGNTIYF,TGTGCCAGCAGCCTACTCGGGCTCGGAAACACCATATATTTT
TRBV4-2,many,TRBD2,TRBJ2-3,CASSGELAADTQYF,TGTGCCAGCAGCGGCGAGCTAGCGGCAGATACGCAGTATTTT
TRBV15,many,TRBD1,TRBJ1-1,CATSRRTGNTEAFF,TGTGCCACCAGCCGCAGGACAGGAAACACTGAAGCTTTCTTT
TRBV11-2,many,TRBD1,TRBJ2-3,CASSYGQGAADTQYF,TGTGCCAGCAGCTACGGACAGGGGGCGGCAGATACGCAGTATTTT
TRBV15,few,TRBD2,TRBJ2-3,CATSRDTLAGVDDTQYF,TGTGCCACCAGCAGAGATACTCTAGCGGGGGTCGATGATACGCAGTATTTT
TRBV12-3/TRBV12-4,many,TRBD1,TRBJ1-2,CASSFQWGTGDYGYTF,TGTGCCAGCAGTTTCCAATGGGGGACAGGGGACTATGGCTACACCTTC
TRBV28,many,TRBD1,TRBJ2-3,CASSLGTGVSTDTQYF,TGTGCCAGCAGTTTGGGGACAGGAGTTAGCACAGATACGCAGTATTTT
TRBV7-2,many,TRBD1,TRBJ1-5,CASSPALRTGLPNQPQHF,TGTGCCAGCAGCCCAGCTTTGAGGACAGGGCTCCCCAATCAGCCCCAGCATTTT
TRBV2,many,NA,TRBJ1-2,CASSSGDPWVSLGYTF,TGTGCCAGCAGTTCTGGGGACCCGTGGGTTAGTTTGGGCTACACCTTC
TRBV5-1,NA,NA,TRBJ1-6,CASSSGLDSPLHF,TGCGCCAGCAGCTCGGGGTTGGATTCACCCCTCCACTTT
TRBV7-9,NA,NA,TRBJ2-7,CASSFGDPYEQYF,TGTGCCAGCAGCTTTGGGGATCCCTACGAGCAGTACTTC
TRBV19,many,TRBD1,TRBJ1-1,CASGGTMNTEAFF,TGTGCCTCAGGGGGAACCATGAACACTGAAGCTTTCTTT
TRBV5-1,many,TRBD1,TRBJ1-1,CASKTTGAAEAFF,TGCGCCAGCAAAACGACAGGGGCGGCTGAAGCTTTCTTT
TRBV19,many,TRBD2,TRBJ2-3,CASSIPAGGTDTQYF,TGTGCCAGTAGTATACCGGCGGGGGGCACAGATACGCAGTATTTT
TRBV18,NA,NA,TRBJ2-1,CASSPLIPLSYNERFF,TGTGCCAGCTCACCGCTAATCCCCCTCTCATACAATGAGCGGTTCTTC
TRBV6-1,few,NA,TRBJ2-3,CASSYGAVGGPTDTQYF,TGTGCCAGCAGTTATGGGGCCGTCGGGGGCCCCACAGATACGCAGTATTTT
TRBV3-1,NA,NA,TRBJ1-2,CASRDDRQESYGYTF,TGTGCCAGCAGGGATGACCGACAGGAGAGCTATGGCTACACCTTC